This T cell receptor (beta chain) comes out of a study of beta chain features in type 1 diabetes. After removal of 5 bases from V and 2 bases from J, the junction contained 6 bases not matched to a gene. Per germline, CDR1 MDHEN and CDR2 SYDVKM. CDR3 length equals 16 residues. The study reverse transcribed the entire isolated RNA, so it sequenced expressed TCRB transcripts. The data were produced by immunoSEQ multiplex PCR, yet TCRdb's version contains in-frame clones alone and is incomplete. This table holds hundreds of thousands of clones, 7.5% to 10% found once. Sorting based on CD45RO/CCR7/CD25/CD127/CD95/CD27 separated CD4+ naive, central memory, regulatory and stem cell-like memory cells. General observations from the study: PCR might show a preference for shorter templates, equally across patients and controls. Junctions at VDJ sites from type 1 diabetes patients had fewer insertions and more deletions.

A few counts support this clone. Its antigen is undetermined. V is TRBV28 and J is TRBJ2-5; 12 bases line up with TRBD2. Source material: naive CD4+ T cells from blood. The TCR sequence derives from a woman aged 18-30 years in good health. The DNA of the CDR3 is TGTGCCAGCAGTATGACTAGCGGGAGAAGTCAAGAGACCCAGTACTTC. Amino acids: CASSMTSGRSQETQYF.